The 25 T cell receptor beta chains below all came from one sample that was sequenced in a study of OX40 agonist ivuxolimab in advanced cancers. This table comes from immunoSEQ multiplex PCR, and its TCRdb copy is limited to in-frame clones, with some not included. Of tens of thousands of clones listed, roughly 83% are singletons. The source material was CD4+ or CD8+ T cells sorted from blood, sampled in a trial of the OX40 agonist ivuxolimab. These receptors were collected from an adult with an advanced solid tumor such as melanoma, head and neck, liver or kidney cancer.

The CDR3, as DNA: TGCGCCAGCAGCACGGACGGACGAGCTAACTATGGCTACACCTTC. The encoded protein is CASSTDGRANYGYTF. The chain recombines TRBV5-1 with TRBJ1-2; D is unclear. Trimming removed 4 bases at V and 0 bases at J, with 13 bases between. The CDR3 is made up of 15 amino acids. CDR1 SGHRS and CDR2 YFSETQ come from the germline V gene.

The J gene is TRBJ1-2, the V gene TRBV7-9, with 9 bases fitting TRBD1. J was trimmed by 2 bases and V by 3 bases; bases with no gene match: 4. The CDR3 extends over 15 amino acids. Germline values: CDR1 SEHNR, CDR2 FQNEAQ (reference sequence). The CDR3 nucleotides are TGTGCCAGCAGCTTCGTCGACAGGGGGAACTATGGCTACACCTTC. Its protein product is CASSFVDRGNYGYTF. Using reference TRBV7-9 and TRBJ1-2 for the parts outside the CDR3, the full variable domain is DTGVSQNPRHKITKRGQNVTFRCDPISEHNRLYWYRQTLGQGPEFLTYFQNEAQLEKSRLLSDRFSAERPKGSFSTLEIQRTEQGDSAMYLCASSFVDRGNYGYTFGSGTRLTVV.

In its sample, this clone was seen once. The CDR3 here is CASSLVRDADTQYF. In DNA form, the CDR3 reads TGTGCCAGCAGCTTGGTGAGGGATGCAGATACGCAGTATTTT. The V and J genes are TRBV5-4 and TRBJ2-3, with D possibly being TRBD2 (5 bases). Germline assignment: CDR1 SGHNT and CDR2 YYREEE (reference sequence). Trimming removed 0 bases at V and 4 bases at J, with 9 bases between. CDR3 length: 14 amino acids.

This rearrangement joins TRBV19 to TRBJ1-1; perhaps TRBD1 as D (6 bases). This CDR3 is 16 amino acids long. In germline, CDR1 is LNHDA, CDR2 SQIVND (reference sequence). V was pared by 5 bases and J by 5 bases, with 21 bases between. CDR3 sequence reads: CASSEGGIRGKTEAFF. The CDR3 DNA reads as TGTGCCAGTAGTGAAGGGGGGATTCGTGGAAAGACTGAAGCTTTCTTT.

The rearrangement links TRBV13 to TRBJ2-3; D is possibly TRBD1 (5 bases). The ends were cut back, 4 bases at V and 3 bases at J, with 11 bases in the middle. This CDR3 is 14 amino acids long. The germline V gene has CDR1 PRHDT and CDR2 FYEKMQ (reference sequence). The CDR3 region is CASSSRSGTDTQYF. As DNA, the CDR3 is TGTGCCAGCAGCTCCCGGTCAGGGACAGATACGCAGTATTTT.

CDR3 amino acids: CASSEWTGVGGELFF. In DNA form, the CDR3 reads TGCGCCAGCAGCGAGTGGACAGGGGTCGGCGGGGAGCTGTTTTTT. This rearrangement joins TRBV5-1 to TRBJ2-2; 9 nucleotides agree with TRBD1. Trimming at V came to 4 bases and at J to 7 bases, leaving 8 bases not matched to a gene. Germline V lookup: CDR1 SGHRS, CDR2 YFSETQ. The CDR3 is made up of 15 amino acids.

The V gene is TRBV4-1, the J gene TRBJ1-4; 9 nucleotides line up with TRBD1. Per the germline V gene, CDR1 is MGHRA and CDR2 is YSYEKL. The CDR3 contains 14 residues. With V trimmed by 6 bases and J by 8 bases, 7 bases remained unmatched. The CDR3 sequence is CASRRGQGEEKLFF. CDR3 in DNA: TGCGCCAGCAGAAGGGGACAGGGCGAGGAAAAACTGTTTTTT.

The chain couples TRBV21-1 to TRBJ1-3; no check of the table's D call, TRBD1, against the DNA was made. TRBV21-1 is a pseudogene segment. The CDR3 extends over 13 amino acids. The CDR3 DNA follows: TGTGCCAGCAGTATCAGGGTAGGAAACACCATATATTTT. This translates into CASSIRVGNTIYF.

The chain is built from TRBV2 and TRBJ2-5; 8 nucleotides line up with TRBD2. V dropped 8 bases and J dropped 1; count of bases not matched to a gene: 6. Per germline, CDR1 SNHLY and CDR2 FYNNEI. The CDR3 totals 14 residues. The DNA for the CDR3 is TGTGCCAGCGATGAGCGGGGGAGCCAAGAGACCCAGTACTTC. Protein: CASDERGSQETQYF.

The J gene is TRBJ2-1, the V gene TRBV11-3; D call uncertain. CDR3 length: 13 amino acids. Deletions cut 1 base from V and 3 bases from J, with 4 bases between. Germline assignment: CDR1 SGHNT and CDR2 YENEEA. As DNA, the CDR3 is TGTGCCAGCAGCTTAGGTTACTACAATGAGCAGTTCTTC. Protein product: CASSLGYYNEQFF.

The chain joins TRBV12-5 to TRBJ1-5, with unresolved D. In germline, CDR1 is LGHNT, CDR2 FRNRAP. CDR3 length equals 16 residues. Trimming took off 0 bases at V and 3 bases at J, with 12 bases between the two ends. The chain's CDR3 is CASGLVLAGPNQPQHF. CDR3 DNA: TGTGCTAGTGGTTTGGTACTTGCTGGTCCCAATCAGCCCCAGCATTTT.

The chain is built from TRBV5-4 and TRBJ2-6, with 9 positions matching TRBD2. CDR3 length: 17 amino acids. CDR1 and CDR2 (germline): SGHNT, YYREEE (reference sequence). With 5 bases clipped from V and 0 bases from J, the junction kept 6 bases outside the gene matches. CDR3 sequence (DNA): TGTGCCAGCAGATTGAGTAGCGGGAGCTCTGGGGCCAACGTCCTGACTTTC. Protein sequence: CASRLSSGSSGANVLTF.

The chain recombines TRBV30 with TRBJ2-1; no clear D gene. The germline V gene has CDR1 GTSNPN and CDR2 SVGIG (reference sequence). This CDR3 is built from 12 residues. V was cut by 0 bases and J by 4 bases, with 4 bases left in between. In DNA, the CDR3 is TGTGCCTGGAGTGTGGGATACAATGAGCAGTTCTTC. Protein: CAWSVGYNEQFF.

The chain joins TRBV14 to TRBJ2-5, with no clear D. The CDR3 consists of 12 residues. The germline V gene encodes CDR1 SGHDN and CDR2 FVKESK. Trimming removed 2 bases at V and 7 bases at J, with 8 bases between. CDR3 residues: CASSQRLGTQYF. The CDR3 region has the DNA TGTGCCAGCAGCCAACGATTGGGGACCCAGTACTTC.

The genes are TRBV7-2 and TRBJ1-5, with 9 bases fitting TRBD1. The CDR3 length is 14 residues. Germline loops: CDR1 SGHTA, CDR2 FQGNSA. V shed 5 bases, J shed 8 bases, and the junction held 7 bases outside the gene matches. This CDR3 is CASSLNRGLEPQHF. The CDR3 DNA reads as TGTGCCAGCAGCCTGAACAGGGGGCTAGAGCCCCAGCATTTT.

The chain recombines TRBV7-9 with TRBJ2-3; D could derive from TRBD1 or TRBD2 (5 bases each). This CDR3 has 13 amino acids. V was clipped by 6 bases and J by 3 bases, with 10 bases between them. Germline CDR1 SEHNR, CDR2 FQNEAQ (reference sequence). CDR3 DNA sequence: TGTGCCAGCAGACCCGGGACGACAGATACGCAGTATTTT. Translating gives CASRPGTTDTQYF.

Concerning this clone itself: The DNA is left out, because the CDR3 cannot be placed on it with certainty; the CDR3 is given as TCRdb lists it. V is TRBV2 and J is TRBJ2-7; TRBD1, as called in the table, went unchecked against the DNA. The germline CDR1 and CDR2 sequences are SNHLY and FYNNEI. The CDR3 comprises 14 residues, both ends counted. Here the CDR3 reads CASSAFATGSGPPF.

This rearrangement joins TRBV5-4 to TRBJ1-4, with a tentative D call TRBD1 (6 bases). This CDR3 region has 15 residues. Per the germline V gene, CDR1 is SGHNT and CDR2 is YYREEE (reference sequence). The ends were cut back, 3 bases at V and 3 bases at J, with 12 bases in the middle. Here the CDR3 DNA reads TGTGCCAGCAGCTCACGGGACAAACCTAATGAAAAACTGTTTTTT. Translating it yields CASSSRDKPNEKLFF.

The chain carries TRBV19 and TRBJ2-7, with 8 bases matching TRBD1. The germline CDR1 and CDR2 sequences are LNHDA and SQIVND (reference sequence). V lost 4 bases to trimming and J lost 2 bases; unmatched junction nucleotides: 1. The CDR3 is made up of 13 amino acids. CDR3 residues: CASSKTGAYEQYF. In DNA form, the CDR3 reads TGTGCCAGTAGTAAGACAGGGGCCTACGAGCAGTACTTC.

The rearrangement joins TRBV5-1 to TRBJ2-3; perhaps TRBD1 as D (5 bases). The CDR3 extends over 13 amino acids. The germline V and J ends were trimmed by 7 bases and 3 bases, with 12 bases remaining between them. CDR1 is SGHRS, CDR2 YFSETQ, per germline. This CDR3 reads CASCRAATDTQYF. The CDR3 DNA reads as TGCGCCAGCTGCAGGGCCGCAACAGATACGCAGTATTTT.

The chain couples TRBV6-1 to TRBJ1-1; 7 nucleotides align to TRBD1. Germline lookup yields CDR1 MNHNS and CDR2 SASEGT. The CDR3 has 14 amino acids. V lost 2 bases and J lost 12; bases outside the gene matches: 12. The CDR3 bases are TGTGCCAGCAGTGAAAAGACGACAGGGAAGGGAACTTTCTTT. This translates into CASSEKTTGKGTFF.

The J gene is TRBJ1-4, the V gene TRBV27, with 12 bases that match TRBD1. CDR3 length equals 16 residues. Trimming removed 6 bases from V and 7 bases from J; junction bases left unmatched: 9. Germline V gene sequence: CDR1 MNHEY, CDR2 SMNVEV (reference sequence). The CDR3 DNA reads TGTGCCAGCAGGGGACAGGGGGCTCTGGGGAGTGAAAAACTGTTTTTT. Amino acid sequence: CASRGQGALGSEKLFF.

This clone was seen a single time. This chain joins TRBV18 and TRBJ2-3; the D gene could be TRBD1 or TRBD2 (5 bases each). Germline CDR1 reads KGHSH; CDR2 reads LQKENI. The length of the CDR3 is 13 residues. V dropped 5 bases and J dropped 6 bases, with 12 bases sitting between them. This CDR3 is CASSDSWGDTQYF. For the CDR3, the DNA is TGTGCCAGCTCAGACTCTTGGGGGGATACGCAGTATTTT.

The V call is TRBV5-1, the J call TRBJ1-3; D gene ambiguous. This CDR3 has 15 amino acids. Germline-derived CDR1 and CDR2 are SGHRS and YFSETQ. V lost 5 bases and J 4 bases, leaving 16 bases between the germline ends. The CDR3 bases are TGCGCCAGCAGTTTAGACTCCCGGAGGGGAAACACCATATATTTT. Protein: CASSLDSRRGNTIYF.

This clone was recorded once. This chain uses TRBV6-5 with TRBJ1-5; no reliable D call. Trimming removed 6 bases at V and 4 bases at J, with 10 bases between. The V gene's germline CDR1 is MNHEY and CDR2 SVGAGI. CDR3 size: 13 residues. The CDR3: CASSSSENQPQHF. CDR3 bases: TGTGCCAGCAGCTCATCTGAGAATCAGCCCCAGCATTTT.